Following are 5 T cell receptor beta chains from one sample sequenced in a study of vaccination effects on CD4 cells after COVID-19. Prior to sequencing, the ViraFEST assay stimulated PBMC with viral peptide pools, which expanded the antigen-specific CD4+ T cells. Isolating CD4+ T cells followed approximately 11 days of culture. Two-dose vaccination with either BNT162b2 or mRNA-1273 was given to the participants. Libraries were prepared by immunoSEQ multiplex PCR; TCRdb keeps only in-frame clonotypes and omits some of them. The sample contains 40,000 to 50,000 clones, about 74% of which appear only once. No antigens are known for them. The sequenced sample was CD4+ T cells from PBMCs cultured with HCoV-OC43 spike peptides, obtained after COVID-19 vaccination. Regarding subset: HCoV-OC43 spike overlapping peptide pool stimulation. These receptors were collected from a human donor who received a COVID-19 vaccine.

The J gene is TRBJ1-2, the V gene TRBV5-4, with no clear D. This CDR3 region has 13 residues. Trimming left V 3 bases short and J 1 base short, with 7 bases between. Germline V gene data show CDR1 as SGHNT and CDR2 as YYREEE (reference sequence). The CDR3 sequence: CASSSGVNYGYTF. For the CDR3, the DNA is TGTGCCAGCAGCTCCGGGGTTAACTATGGCTACACCTTC.

The rearrangement uses TRBV7-2 and TRBJ2-5, with D perhaps TRBD2 (5 bases). Germline assignment: CDR1 SGHTA and CDR2 FQGNSA. CDR3 length equals 13 residues. Trimming removed 5 bases at V and 1 base at J, with 8 bases between. This chain's CDR3 is CASSPGFQETQYF. DNA for the CDR3: TGTGCCAGCAGCCCGGGATTCCAAGAGACCCAGTACTTC.

This sequence joins TRBV13 and TRBJ1-6, with a possible D match to TRBD1 (5 bases). V was cut by 5 bases and J by 7 bases, with 12 bases left in between. The CDR3 has 14 amino acids. In germline, CDR1 is PRHDT, CDR2 FYEKMQ (reference sequence). The CDR3 nucleotides read TGTGCCAGCAGCCTGGGAGGGACGAATTCACCCCTCCACTTT. Amino acids: CASSLGGTNSPLHF.

This chain uses TRBV5-1 with TRBJ1-4; perhaps TRBD1 as D (5 bases). The CDR3 totals 16 residues. Germline V gene lookup returns CDR1 SGHRS and CDR2 YFSETQ. V was pared by 5 bases and J by 2 bases, with 16 bases between. The CDR3 nucleotides read TGCGCCAGCAGTGGCCAGGCAGGGCTCACTAATGAAAAACTGTTTTTT. It is translated as CASSGQAGLTNEKLFF.

The chain couples TRBV6-1 to TRBJ2-7; no clear D. CDR3 length: 14 residues. Germline-derived CDR1 and CDR2 are MNHNS and SASEGT. With 1 base removed from V and 3 bases from J, the gap between germline ends came to 10 bases. The CDR3 spells CASSEGSLSYEQYF. The CDR3 nucleotides are TGTGCCAGCAGTGAAGGGTCCCTAAGCTACGAGCAGTACTTC.